The 10 T cell receptor beta chains below come from one sample, sequenced in a study of T-cell memory formation after mild COVID-19. A single record per CDR3 protein comes from TCRdb applying MiXCR to the 5' RACE reads. This sample carries 110,000 or so distinct CDR3 sequences, roughly a sixth of them seen once, and the ten largest clones take 5% to 7%. Sequencing was performed on PBMCs or a T cell subset sorted from them (not recorded which). The receptors stem from a man younger than 35 who had mild COVID-19 (a few samples of this study predate the infection). Cell type and time point are not known.

CDR3: CASSSHRQNEKLFF. The CDR3 nucleotides read TGTGCCAGTAGTAGCCACCGACAGAATGAAAAACTGTTTTTT. The rearrangement joins TRBV19 to TRBJ1-4, with D perhaps TRBD1 (5 bases). The CDR3 spans 14 residues. V was pared by 4 bases and J by 5 bases, with 11 bases between. Germline CDR1 and CDR2: LNHDA and SQIVND (reference sequence).

The V and J genes are TRBV11-2 and TRBJ1-2; 7 bases map to TRBD1. Germline CDR1 SGHAT, CDR2 FQNNGV. This CDR3 comprises 16 residues. With 5 bases clipped from V and 2 bases from J, the junction kept 11 bases outside the gene matches. CDR3 loop: CASSRTTGRRNYGYTF. CDR3 sequence (DNA): TGTGCCAGCAGCCGAACGACAGGGCGGAGGAACTATGGCTACACCTTC.

This clonotype was observed a few times. DNA of the CDR3: TGTGCCAGCAGTTCCCCGACAGGGCCCCAGTATTTT. Its translation is CASSSPTGPQYF. V usage is TRBV7-6 and J usage is TRBJ2-3; TRBD1 matches at 7 bases. Germline CDR1 is SGHVS and CDR2 is FNYEAQ. There are 12 residues in the CDR3. V shed 6 bases and J 12 bases; nucleotides not matched to a gene: 9.

The chain couples TRBV7-2 to TRBJ1-1; D is unclear. V dropped 7 bases and J dropped 0 bases, with 12 bases sitting between them. This CDR3 has 14 amino acids. Germline values: CDR1 SGHTA, CDR2 FQGNSA. CDR3: CASKTAVVNTEAFF. The CDR3 DNA sequence: TGTGCCAGCAAAACAGCCGTAGTGAACACTGAAGCTTTCTTT.

This rearrangement joins TRBV7-2 to TRBJ1-4; D ambiguous. Germline V CDR1 and CDR2: SGHTA, FQGNSA. CDR3 length: 15 amino acids. V was clipped by 2 bases and J by 0 bases, with 7 bases between them. CDR3 protein: CASSLLPATNEKLFF. The DNA of the CDR3 is TGTGCCAGCAGCTTATTACCCGCAACTAATGAAAAACTGTTTTTT.

This clonotype has a count of ten or more. V and J are TRBV12-3 or TRBV12-4 and TRBJ2-1; D is unclear. V gave up 8 bases and J gave up 7 bases, with 27 bases separating them. This CDR3 is built from 17 residues. CDR3 loop: CASRRGSRTESWNEQFF. CDR3 nucleotide sequence: TGTGCCAGCCGCCGAGGATCTCGGACGGAATCGTGGAATGAGCAGTTCTTC.

This clonotype has just a few counts. This sequence joins TRBV7-9 and TRBJ2-3; 10 positions match TRBD2. The CDR3 contains 16 residues. Germline CDR1 and CDR2: SEHNR and FQNEAQ (reference sequence). V lost 1 base, J lost 2 bases, and 3 bases stayed unmatched. CDR3 DNA: TGTGCCAGCAGCTTAGGGCTAGCGGGGGCCACAGATACGCAGTATTTT. Residues: CASSLGLAGATDTQYF.

V gene TRBV24-1 combines with J gene TRBJ1-2, with a tentative D call TRBD1 (5 bases). CDR1 KGHDR and CDR2 SFDVKD come from the germline V gene. The CDR3 spans 15 residues. Trimming took off 4 bases at V and 8 bases at J, with 19 bases between the two ends. The CDR3: CATSELGQGIEGYTF. Written as DNA, the CDR3 is TGTGCCACCAGTGAGCTCGGGCAGGGAATCGAAGGCTACACCTTC.

The rearrangement uses TRBV19 and TRBJ1-2; 8 nucleotides match TRBD1. Germline lookup yields CDR1 LNHDA and CDR2 SQIVND (reference sequence). This CDR3 is built from 15 residues. V gave up 6 bases and J gave up 2 bases; unmatched junction bases: 8. Written as DNA, the CDR3 is TGTGCCAGTAGACCCGGCGGACAGGGAAACTATGGCTACACCTTC. Its translation: CASRPGGQGNYGYTF.

V is TRBV5-6 and J is TRBJ1-6; 7 bases align to TRBD1. V lost 3 bases to trimming and J lost 10 bases; unmatched junction nucleotides: 10. The CDR3 runs 15 residues. Germline assignment: CDR1 SGHDT and CDR2 YYEEEE. CDR3 sequence: CASSSAPGQTSPLHF. In DNA, the CDR3 is TGTGCCAGCAGCTCAGCCCCGGGACAGACCTCACCCCTCCACTTT.